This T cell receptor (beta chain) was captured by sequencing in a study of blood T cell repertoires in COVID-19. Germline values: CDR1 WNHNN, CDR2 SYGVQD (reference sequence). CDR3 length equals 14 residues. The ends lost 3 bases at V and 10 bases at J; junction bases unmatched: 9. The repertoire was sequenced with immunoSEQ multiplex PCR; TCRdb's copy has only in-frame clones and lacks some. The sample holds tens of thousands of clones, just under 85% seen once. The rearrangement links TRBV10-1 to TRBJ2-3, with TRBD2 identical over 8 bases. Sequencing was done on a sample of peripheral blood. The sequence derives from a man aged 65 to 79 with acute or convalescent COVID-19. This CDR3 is CASSEVSRGAPQYF. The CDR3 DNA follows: TGCGCCAGCAGTGAAGTATCGCGGGGGGCCCCGCAGTATTTT.